The clone carrying this T cell receptor (beta chain) appeared a few times. Its antigen is as yet unknown. Data came from immunoSEQ multiplex PCR; TCRdb stores just in-frame clones and leaves some out. This sample yields about 22,000 clones, of which about 70% are seen a single time; roughly 20% belongs to the top ten. The sample comes from a study of CD4 T cells in relation to SARS-CoV-2 and coronaviruses. Study information: The HLA restriction of the shared crossreactive spike epitopes was mapped.

The length of the CDR3 is 13 residues. CDR1 SNHLY and CDR2 FYNNEI come from the germline V gene. V lost 9 bases, J lost 3 bases, and 15 bases lay in between. Unexposed donor CD4+ T cells date from 2011-2018, before the COVID-19 pandemic. CD4+ T cells were isolated from the cells after roughly 11 days of culture. The sample comprised CD4+ T cells from PBMCs, cultured in vitro. The V gene is TRBV2, the J gene TRBJ2-7; unclear D gene. The sequence was obtained from a human donor in good health. CDR3 sequence: CASRYRVNYEQYF. CDR3 nucleotides: TGTGCCAGTCGTTATCGGGTTAACTACGAGCAGTACTTC.